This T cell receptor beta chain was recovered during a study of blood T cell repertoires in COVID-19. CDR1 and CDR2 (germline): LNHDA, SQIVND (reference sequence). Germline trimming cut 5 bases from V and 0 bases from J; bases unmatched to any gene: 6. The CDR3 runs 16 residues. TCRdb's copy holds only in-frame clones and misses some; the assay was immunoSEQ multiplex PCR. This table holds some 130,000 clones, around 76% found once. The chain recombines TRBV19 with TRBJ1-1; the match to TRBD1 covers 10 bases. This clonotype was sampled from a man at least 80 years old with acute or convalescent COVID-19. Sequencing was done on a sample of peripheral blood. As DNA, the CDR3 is TGTGCCAGTAGTTCGGACAGGGGGAACATGAACACTGAAGCTTTCTTT. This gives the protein CASSSDRGNMNTEAFF.